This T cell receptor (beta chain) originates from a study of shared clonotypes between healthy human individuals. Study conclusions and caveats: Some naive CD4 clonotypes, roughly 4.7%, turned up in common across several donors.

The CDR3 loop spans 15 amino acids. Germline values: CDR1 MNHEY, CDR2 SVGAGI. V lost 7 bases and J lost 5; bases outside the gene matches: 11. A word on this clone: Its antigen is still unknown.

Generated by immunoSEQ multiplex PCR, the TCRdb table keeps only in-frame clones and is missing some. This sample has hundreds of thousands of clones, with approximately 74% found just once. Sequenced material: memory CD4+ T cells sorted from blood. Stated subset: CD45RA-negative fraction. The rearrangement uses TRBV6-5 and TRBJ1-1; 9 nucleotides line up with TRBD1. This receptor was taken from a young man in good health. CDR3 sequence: CASNLGQGRFTEAFF. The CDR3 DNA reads TGTGCCAGCAATCTTGGACAGGGGAGGTTTACTGAAGCTTTCTTT.